The 3 T cell receptor beta chains below all came from one sample that was sequenced in a study of early T cells in non-severe SARS-CoV-2 infection. TCRdb itself ran the 5' RACE reads through MiXCR, one entry per CDR3 protein. The sample holds about 42,000 distinct CDR3 sequences, approximately 7.1% seen once. Sequencing was performed on whole blood. All receptors derive from an adult who was a healthcare worker with PCR-confirmed SARS-CoV-2 infection or an uninfected control (not recorded which).

The chain combines TRBV19 with TRBJ2-7, with D possibly matching TRBD2 (7 bases). The germline V gene encodes CDR1 LNHDA and CDR2 SQIVND (reference sequence). Trimming removed 4 bases from V and 2 bases from J, with 12 bases in between. This CDR3 has 14 residues. The CDR3 spells CASSSGGYAYEQYF. The CDR3 DNA is TGTGCCAGTAGTAGCGGGGGCTACGCCTACGAGCAGTACTTC.

This clonotype was seen at least ten times. J is TRBJ2-5 and V is TRBV7-9; possible D gene TRBD1, 6 bases. Trimming cost V 5 bases and J 1 base, with 14 bases left between them. The CDR3 extends over 15 amino acids. Germline-derived CDR1 and CDR2 are SEHNR and FQNEAQ (reference sequence). CDR3 region: CASSPRQDRQETQYF. The DNA of the CDR3 is TGTGCCAGCAGCCCCCGACAGGACCGCCAAGAGACCCAGTACTTC.

This clonotype occurred a few times. The rearrangement uses TRBV10-2 and TRBJ2-5; TRBD2 might be the D (7 bases). Per germline, CDR1 WSHSY and CDR2 SAAADI. The germline V and J ends were trimmed by 6 bases and 4 bases, with 15 bases remaining between them. The CDR3 is 14 amino acids. CDR3 loop: CASSHWGGGETQYF. The DNA for the CDR3 is TGCGCCAGCAGCCACTGGGGAGGGGGAGAGACCCAGTACTTC.